A selection of T cell receptor beta chains follows, all from one sample in a study of neoadjuvant anti-PD-1 for oral cavity cancer. Some clones are missing from TCRdb's copy, which holds only in-frame ones; the method was immunoSEQ multiplex PCR. The table records tens of thousands of clones, approximately 79% of them present only once. The sample consisted of PBMCs, taken before nivolumab (anti-PD-1) treatment. These receptors were taken from a person between 35 and 79 years old with oral cavity squamous cell carcinoma. Each CDR3 is given with its conserved first and last residue. The order of the fields is CDR3 protein, CDR3 DNA, D gene, V gene, clone size, J gene. A D gene is named only where the DNA matches it firmly. Clone size is shown for a subset of rows, as once, few, many or a class of expanded clone.

CDR3aa: CAISEVAYEQYF; CDR3nt: TGTGCCATCAGTGAGGTGGCCTACGAGCAGTACTTC; d_gene: -; v_gene: TRBV10-3; abundance: -; j_gene: TRBJ2-7
CDR3aa: CASSRQGIGNSPLHF; CDR3nt: TGTGCCAGCAGCCGACAGGGAATAGGGAATTCACCCCTCCACTTT; d_gene: TRBD1; v_gene: TRBV7-9; abundance: -; j_gene: TRBJ1-6
CDR3aa: CASSEARSHEQYF; CDR3nt: TGTGCCAGCAGTGAAGCGCGCTCCCACGAGCAGTACTTC; d_gene: -; v_gene: TRBV6-1; abundance: -; j_gene: TRBJ2-7
CDR3aa: CASSLVRDRGLYEQYF; CDR3nt: TGTGCCAGCAGCTTAGTCCGGGACAGGGGGCTCTACGAGCAGTACTTC; d_gene: TRBD1; v_gene: TRBV11-2; abundance: -; j_gene: TRBJ2-7
CDR3aa: CAIKDPLVGTEAFF; CDR3nt: TGTGCCATCAAGGACCCCCTGGTCGGCACTGAAGCTTTCTTT; d_gene: -; v_gene: TRBV10-3; abundance: -; j_gene: TRBJ1-1
CDR3aa: CASIPRTETQYF; CDR3nt: TGTGCCAGCATCCCCAGGACAGAGACCCAGTACTTC; d_gene: -; v_gene: TRBV2; abundance: -; j_gene: TRBJ2-5
CDR3aa: CASSLSQRGPQETQYF; CDR3nt: TGTGCCAGCAGCTTAAGTCAGCGGGGACCTCAAGAGACCCAGTACTTC; d_gene: TRBD2; v_gene: TRBV7-2; abundance: -; j_gene: TRBJ2-5
CDR3aa: CSVEDPDRRDNEQFF; CDR3nt: TGCAGCGTTGAAGATCCCGACAGGCGAGACAATGAGCAGTTCTTC; d_gene: -; v_gene: TRBV29-1; abundance: once; j_gene: TRBJ2-1
CDR3aa: CAISEPHAPNQPQHF; CDR3nt: TGTGCCATCAGTGAACCCCATGCCCCTAATCAGCCCCAGCATTTT; d_gene: -; v_gene: TRBV10-3; abundance: -; j_gene: TRBJ1-5
CDR3aa: CASSQDWTFTTNEQFF; CDR3nt: TGCGCCAGCAGCCAAGATTGGACTTTTACTACTAATGAGCAGTTCTTC; d_gene: -; v_gene: TRBV4-1; abundance: -; j_gene: TRBJ2-1
CDR3aa: CASSEATGRGANVLTF; CDR3nt: TGTGCCAGCAGTGAAGCGACGGGACGGGGGGCCAACGTCCTGACTTTC; d_gene: -; v_gene: TRBV6-1; abundance: -; j_gene: TRBJ2-6
CDR3aa: CASSPAGGSYGYTF; CDR3nt: TGCGCCAGCAGCCCGGCGGGGGGGAGCTATGGCTACACCTTC; d_gene: -; v_gene: TRBV5-1; abundance: -; j_gene: TRBJ1-2
CDR3aa: CASGSRGGAGYGYTF; CDR3nt: TGTGCTAGTGGCTCCCGCGGGGGCGCGGGCTATGGCTACACCTTC; d_gene: -; v_gene: TRBV12-5; abundance: -; j_gene: TRBJ1-2
CDR3aa: CASIPGPGQGLSEAFF; CDR3nt: TGTGCCAGTATTCCGGGGCCGGGACAGGGCCTCTCTGAAGCTTTCTTT; d_gene: TRBD1; v_gene: TRBV19; abundance: once; j_gene: TRBJ1-1
CDR3aa: CASSPSGPGGNQPQHF; CDR3nt: TGTGCCAGCTCACCATCAGGCCCGGGCGGCAATCAGCCCCAGCATTTT; d_gene: -; v_gene: TRBV18; abundance: -; j_gene: TRBJ1-5
CDR3aa: CASSLWGEGSQYF; CDR3nt: TGTGCCAGCAGCCTTTGGGGGGAGGGGTCCCAGTACTTC; d_gene: TRBD2; v_gene: TRBV11-2; abundance: -; j_gene: TRBJ2-5
CDR3aa: CASSYGRGFEAFF; CDR3nt: TGTGCCAGCAGTTACGGGCGGGGATTTGAAGCTTTCTTT; d_gene: -; v_gene: TRBV6-5; abundance: -; j_gene: TRBJ1-1
CDR3aa: CASTTFRQSGNTIYF; CDR3nt: TGTGCCAGCACCACGTTCCGGCAGTCTGGAAACACCATATATTTT; d_gene: -; v_gene: TRBV6-1; abundance: -; j_gene: TRBJ1-3
CDR3aa: CASSDRDASYEQYF; CDR3nt: TGTGCCAGCAGTGACCGGGACGCCTCCTACGAGCAGTACTTC; d_gene: -; v_gene: TRBV6-5; abundance: -; j_gene: TRBJ2-7
CDR3aa: CASSEGQLFNNEQFF; CDR3nt: TGTGCCAGCAGTGAGGGACAGCTTTTTAACAATGAGCAGTTCTTC; d_gene: TRBD1; v_gene: TRBV9; abundance: -; j_gene: TRBJ2-1
CDR3aa: CASSFLASGRAGETQYF; CDR3nt: TGTGCCAGCAGCTTCCTAGCTAGCGGGAGGGCCGGAGAGACCCAGTACTTC; d_gene: TRBD2; v_gene: TRBV5-5; abundance: -; j_gene: TRBJ2-5
CDR3aa: CASSPSGGYNEQFF; CDR3nt: TGTGCCAGCAGCCCCTCGGGGGGCTACAATGAGCAGTTCTTC; d_gene: TRBD2; v_gene: TRBV7-9; abundance: -; j_gene: TRBJ2-1
CDR3aa: CASSVEEGSNSPLHF; CDR3nt: TGCGCCAGCAGTGTGGAGGAAGGTTCTAATTCACCCCTCCACTTT; d_gene: -; v_gene: TRBV10-1; abundance: -; j_gene: TRBJ1-6
CDR3aa: CASSSRGAYEQYF; CDR3nt: TGTGCCAGCAGCTCGAGGGGGGCATACGAGCAGTACTTC; d_gene: -; v_gene: TRBV5-4; abundance: once; j_gene: TRBJ2-7
CDR3aa: CASSSQGQSSGNTIYF; CDR3nt: TGTGCCAGCAGTTCGCAGGGACAGAGCTCTGGAAACACCATATATTTT; d_gene: TRBD1; v_gene: TRBV6-6; abundance: -; j_gene: TRBJ1-3
CDR3aa: CASSGTGYFNEQFF; CDR3nt: TGTGCCAGCAGTGGGACAGGGTATTTTAATGAGCAGTTCTTC; d_gene: TRBD1; v_gene: TRBV27; abundance: -; j_gene: TRBJ2-1
CDR3aa: CASSARAGRSYEQYF; CDR3nt: TGTGCCAGCAGTGCACGAGCGGGCCGCTCCTACGAGCAGTACTTC; d_gene: -; v_gene: TRBV6-4; abundance: -; j_gene: TRBJ2-7
CDR3aa: CASSDTGLLRAGELFF; CDR3nt: TGCGCCAGCAGCGACACAGGGCTGCTCAGGGCGGGGGAGCTGTTTTTT; d_gene: -; v_gene: TRBV4-1; abundance: few; j_gene: TRBJ2-2
CDR3aa: CASSDIIGGNGYTF; CDR3nt: TGTGCCAGCAGTGATATTATAGGGGGCAATGGCTACACCTTC; d_gene: TRBD1; v_gene: TRBV2; abundance: -; j_gene: TRBJ1-2
CDR3aa: CASSYGSLGSLRMNTEAFF; CDR3nt: TGCGCCAGCAGCTATGGGTCCCTAGGGAGCCTACGAATGAACACTGAAGCTTTCTTT; d_gene: -; v_gene: TRBV5-1; abundance: -; j_gene: TRBJ1-1
CDR3aa: CASSLGSYEQYF; CDR3nt: TGTGCCAGCAGCTTGGGCTCCTACGAGCAGTACTTC; d_gene: -; v_gene: TRBV11-3; abundance: -; j_gene: TRBJ2-7
CDR3aa: CASKGTGVGNTIYF; CDR3nt: TGTGCCAGCAAGGGGACAGGGGTCGGAAACACCATATATTTT; d_gene: TRBD1; v_gene: TRBV9; abundance: -; j_gene: TRBJ1-3
CDR3aa: CASSPGQGGNEQFF; CDR3nt: TGTGCCAGCAGTCCGGGACAGGGAGGGAATGAGCAGTTCTTC; d_gene: TRBD1; v_gene: TRBV27; abundance: few; j_gene: TRBJ2-1
CDR3aa: CASSQGLRTPSYNEQFF; CDR3nt: TGCGCCAGCAGCCAAGGTCTCCGAACTCCATCCTACAATGAGCAGTTCTTC; d_gene: -; v_gene: TRBV4-1; abundance: few; j_gene: TRBJ2-1
CDR3aa: CASKAGDLGGEQFF; CDR3nt: TGTGCCAGCAAGGCGGGAGATCTTGGAGGGGAGCAGTTCTTC; d_gene: TRBD2; v_gene: TRBV28; abundance: -; j_gene: TRBJ2-1
CDR3aa: CASSPSFHNEQFF; CDR3nt: TGTGCCAGCAGCCCCTCCTTCCACAATGAGCAGTTCTTC; d_gene: -; v_gene: TRBV7-9; abundance: few; j_gene: TRBJ2-1
CDR3aa: CASSRQNNQPQHF; CDR3nt: TGTGCCAGCAGCCGACAGAACAATCAGCCCCAGCATTTT; d_gene: -; v_gene: TRBV2; abundance: few; j_gene: TRBJ1-5
CDR3aa: CASSEEELAGEYF; CDR3nt: TGTGCCAGCAGTGAAGAGGAACTAGCGGGAGAGTACTTC; d_gene: TRBD2; v_gene: TRBV2; abundance: -; j_gene: TRBJ2-7
CDR3aa: CASSSRQSSYEQYF; CDR3nt: TGTGCCAGCTCATCTCGACAGAGTTCCTACGAGCAGTACTTC; d_gene: -; v_gene: TRBV18; abundance: -; j_gene: TRBJ2-7
CDR3aa: CASSLDHEQYF; CDR3nt: TGCGCCAGCAGCTTGGATCACGAGCAGTACTTC; d_gene: -; v_gene: TRBV5-1; abundance: -; j_gene: TRBJ2-7
CDR3aa: CATSRDGTFTGELFF; CDR3nt: TGTGCCACCAGCAGGGACGGGACGTTCACCGGGGAGCTGTTTTTT; d_gene: -; v_gene: TRBV15; abundance: once; j_gene: TRBJ2-2
CDR3aa: CASSLGPHPSTDTQYF; CDR3nt: TGTGCCAGCAGCTTAGGGCCACATCCTAGCACAGATACGCAGTATTTT; d_gene: -; v_gene: TRBV11-2; abundance: -; j_gene: TRBJ2-3
CDR3aa: CASSALSGTESYEQYF; CDR3nt: TGTGCCAGTAGTGCCCTCTCCGGGACAGAGTCCTACGAGCAGTACTTC; d_gene: TRBD1; v_gene: TRBV19; abundance: -; j_gene: TRBJ2-7
CDR3aa: CASSVSPGGSSYEQYF; CDR3nt: TGCGCCAGCAGTGTTTCACCGGGGGGGAGCTCCTACGAGCAGTACTTC; d_gene: TRBD2; v_gene: TRBV10-1; abundance: -; j_gene: TRBJ2-7
CDR3aa: CASSRDVTQYF; CDR3nt: TGTGCCAGCAGCCGGGATGTTACGCAGTATTTT; d_gene: -; v_gene: TRBV7-9; abundance: -; j_gene: TRBJ2-3
CDR3aa: CASRSEPGAGNTIYF; CDR3nt: TGTGCCAGCAGGTCCGAACCGGGTGCTGGAAACACCATATATTTT; d_gene: -; v_gene: TRBV6-5; abundance: -; j_gene: TRBJ1-3
CDR3aa: CAWSVAGGRQPQHF; CDR3nt: TGTGCCTGGAGTGTGGCAGGGGGCAGGCAGCCCCAGCATTTT; d_gene: TRBD1; v_gene: TRBV30; abundance: -; j_gene: TRBJ1-5
CDR3aa: CASSVVLAGEQFF; CDR3nt: TGTGCCAGCAGCGTAGTACTAGCGGGTGAGCAGTTCTTC; d_gene: TRBD2; v_gene: TRBV9; abundance: -; j_gene: TRBJ2-1
CDR3aa: CASSPGQGRTEAFF; CDR3nt: TGTGCCAGCAGCCCCGGACAGGGGAGGACTGAAGCTTTCTTT; d_gene: TRBD1; v_gene: TRBV7-6; abundance: -; j_gene: TRBJ1-1
CDR3aa: CASRLGQNYGYTF; CDR3nt: TGTGCCAGCAGGTTGGGACAGAACTATGGCTACACCTTC; d_gene: TRBD1; v_gene: TRBV28; abundance: -; j_gene: TRBJ1-2
CDR3aa: CASSSGVHEQYF; CDR3nt: TGTGCCAGCAGCTCAGGGGTGCACGAGCAGTACTTC; d_gene: -; v_gene: TRBV5-6; abundance: -; j_gene: TRBJ2-7
CDR3aa: CASRPSLGFQAFF; CDR3nt: TGTGCCAGCAGACCTTCACTGGGGTTTCAAGCTTTCTTT; d_gene: -; v_gene: TRBV2; abundance: -; j_gene: TRBJ1-1
CDR3aa: CASSLGLRTSGRADTGELFF; CDR3nt: TGTGCCAGCAGCTTAGGACTAAGGACTAGCGGGAGGGCCGACACCGGGGAGCTGTTTTTT; d_gene: TRBD2; v_gene: TRBV4-2; abundance: -; j_gene: TRBJ2-2
CDR3aa: CASSPTPLSGGVAGELFF; CDR3nt: TGTGCCAGCAGCCCCACCCCACTGAGCGGGGGCGTCGCCGGGGAGCTGTTTTTT; d_gene: TRBD2; v_gene: TRBV4-2; abundance: -; j_gene: TRBJ2-2